These 7 T cell receptor beta chains were all obtained from the same sample, sequenced in a study of T-cell reconstitution after alpha-beta-depleted transplantation in children. During its preparation, the TCRbeta library received unique molecular identifiers. MiXCR, applied by TCRdb to the PCR reads, yields one record per CDR3 protein. Here the sample spans fewer than 250,000 distinct CDR3 sequences, around a sixth being singletons. The sequencing used PBMCs, mostly from graft donor cells, collected 360 days after TCRalphabeta/CD19-depleted stem cell transplant. These TCRs come from a male patient aged 2-10 years who had a stem cell transplant for acute lymphoblastic leukemia, so the T cells may come from the graft donor.

This clonotype was seen a few times. The rearrangement joins TRBV7-9 to TRBJ2-2; perhaps TRBD1 as D (5 bases). The CDR3 totals 14 residues. The V end lost 2 bases, the J end lost 7 bases, and 11 bases lay between the germline ends. CDR1 and CDR2 (germline): SEHNR, FQNEAQ (reference sequence). For the CDR3, the DNA is TGTGCCAGCAGCTTATCCAGGGCAAACGGGGAGCTGTTTTTT. This encodes CASSLSRANGELFF.

The table lists this clonotype with a few counts. The chain carries TRBV5-1 and TRBJ2-2, with 9 positions matching TRBD1. CDR1 and CDR2 (germline): SGHRS, YFSETQ. This CDR3 has 17 amino acids. The V segment lost 3 bases and the J segment 2 bases; nucleotides outside the gene matches: 8. Here the CDR3 reads CASSSSRDRDNTGELFF. The CDR3 nucleotides are TGCGCCAGCAGCTCGTCCCGGGACAGGGATAACACCGGGGAGCTGTTTTTT.

The V call is TRBV7-6, the J call TRBJ2-7; the match to TRBD1 covers 9 bases. This CDR3 contains 20 residues. Germline lookup yields CDR1 SGHVS and CDR2 FNYEAQ. With 2 bases clipped from V and 5 bases from J, the junction kept 22 bases outside the gene matches. Here the CDR3 reads CASSLRYPGRTGTGSDEQYF. As DNA, the CDR3 is TGTGCCAGCAGCTTACGTTATCCTGGCCGTACCGGGACAGGGTCCGACGAGCAGTACTTC.

This chain uses TRBV28 with TRBJ2-5; D ambiguous. The V end lost 5 bases, the J end lost 4 bases, and 17 bases lay between the germline ends. Germline-derived CDR1 and CDR2 are MDHEN and SYDVKM. This CDR3 has 15 amino acids. This chain's CDR3 is CASSPPASHRETQYF. As DNA, the CDR3 is TGTGCCAGCAGTCCCCCGGCTTCCCACCGAGAGACCCAGTACTTC.

The sample holds many counts of this clonotype. This chain joins TRBV12-3 or TRBV12-4 and TRBJ2-7, with D maybe TRBD1 (6 bases). This CDR3 has 14 residues. The V and J ends lost 5 bases and 4 bases respectively, with 15 bases between them. Here the CDR3 reads CASSPGTWRYEQYF. CDR3 bases: TGTGCCAGCAGTCCCGGGACATGGCGTTACGAGCAGTACTTC.

The chain links TRBV20-1 to TRBJ2-1; 9 positions agree with TRBD2. Germline assignment: CDR1 DFQATT and CDR2 SNEGSKA (reference sequence). The V and J ends lost 6 bases and 4 bases, in that order; junction bases with no gene match: 7. The CDR3 consists of 14 residues. This chain's CDR3 is CSASGAGGYNEQFF. CDR3 DNA: TGCAGTGCCAGTGGGGCGGGGGGGTACAATGAGCAGTTCTTC.

J is TRBJ2-1 and V is TRBV7-6; D unresolved. The V end was cut by 1 base, the J end by 2 bases, with 3 bases between. Germline loops: CDR1 SGHVS, CDR2 FNYEAQ. The CDR3 sequence is 13 residues long. CDR3 nucleotides: TGTGCCAGCAGCTTAGACACCTACAATGAGCAGTTCTTC. As protein: CASSLDTYNEQFF.